The subject of this entry is one TCR beta chain. This specimen belongs to a study of identical twins. TCRdb fed the 5' RACE reads into MiXCR, producing one record per CDR3 protein. The table has about 720,000 distinct CDR3 sequences, roughly 20% seen once; the top ten hold over 10%. The same sample was also used in a study of T cells expressing NK-cell markers. This second study notes: The same clonotypes also predominated in the CD3+CD56-NKG2C+ fraction of several donors.

This TCR came from a woman between 18 and 29 years old in good health. Sequencing was done on a sample of PBMCs.

CDR3 sequence: CASSFSSGGSRVSSYNEQFF. CDR3 nucleotides: TGTGCCAGCAGCTTCTCTTCGGGGGGGTCCCGGGTGAGCTCCTACAATGAGCAGTTCTTC. This sequence joins TRBV11-1 and TRBJ2-1, with TRBD2 identical over 8 bases. Looked up from germline, CDR1 is SGHAT and CDR2 is FQDESV (reference sequence). The length of the CDR3 is 20 residues. V lost 3 bases, J lost 0 bases, and 16 bases stayed unmatched.